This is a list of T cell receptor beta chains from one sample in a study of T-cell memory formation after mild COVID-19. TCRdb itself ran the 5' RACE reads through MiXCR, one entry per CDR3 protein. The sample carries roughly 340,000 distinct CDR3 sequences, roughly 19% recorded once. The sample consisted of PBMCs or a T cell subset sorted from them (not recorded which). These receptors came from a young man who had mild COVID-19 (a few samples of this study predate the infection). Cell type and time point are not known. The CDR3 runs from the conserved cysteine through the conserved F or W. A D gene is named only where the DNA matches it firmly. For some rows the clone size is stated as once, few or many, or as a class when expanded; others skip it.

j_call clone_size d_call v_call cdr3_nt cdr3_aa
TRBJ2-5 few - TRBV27 TGTGCCAGCAGTCCAAGTCTATTCAAAGAGACCCAGTACTTC CASSPSLFKETQYF
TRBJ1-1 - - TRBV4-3 TGCGCCAGCAGCCCGCGCTCGACACGAGGGAACACTGAAGCTTTCTTT CASSPRSTRGNTEAFF
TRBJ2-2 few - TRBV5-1 TGCGCCAGCAGCTTCACGACCAAAACCTCGAACACCGGGGAGCTGTTTTTT CASSFTTKTSNTGELFF
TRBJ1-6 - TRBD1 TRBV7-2 TGTGCCAGCAGCAAACACCGGGACAGGGGTAATTCACCCCTCCACTTT CASSKHRDRGNSPLHF
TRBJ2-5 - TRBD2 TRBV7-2 TGTGCCAGCAGCTTAAATAGTCCGGGGGGGGGAGAGACCCAGTACTTC CASSLNSPGGGETQYF
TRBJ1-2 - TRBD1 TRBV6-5 TGTGCCAGCACCACCGGGACAGGGTTTGGCTACACCTTC CASTTGTGFGYTF
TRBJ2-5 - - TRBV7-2 TGTGCCAGCAGCCTAACGTACCCCCAGGAGACCCAGTACTTC CASSLTYPQETQYF
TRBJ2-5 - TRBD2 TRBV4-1 TGCGCCAGCAGCGCCTCAGGCGGGGGGTGGGGAGAGACCCAGTACTTC CASSASGGGWGETQYF
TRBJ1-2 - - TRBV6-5 TGTGCCAGCAGGTCAGATTACGGCGGCTACACCTTC CASRSDYGGYTF
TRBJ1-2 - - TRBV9 TGTGCCAGCAGCGTAGGAGTATCTGGCTACACCTTC CASSVGVSGYTF
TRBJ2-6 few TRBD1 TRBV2 TGTGCCAGCAGTGCTTCCGGGACAGTGATCTCTGGGGCCAACGTCCTGACTTTC CASSASGTVISGANVLTF
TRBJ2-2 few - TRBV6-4 TGTGCCACCCTGGATGGGGGCTACCGGGAGCTGTTTTTT CATLDGGYRELFF
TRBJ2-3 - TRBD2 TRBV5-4 TGTGCCAGCAGCTCCTGGACTAGCGGGGGTAGCACAGATACGCAGTATTTT CASSSWTSGGSTDTQYF
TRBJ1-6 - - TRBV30 TGTGCCTGGAGTGTTGGGGGCAACAATAATTCACCCCTCCACTTT CAWSVGGNNNSPLHF
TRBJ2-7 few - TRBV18 TGTGCCAGCTCACCCGGAGCCGGGGCGGACGAGCAGTACTTC CASSPGAGADEQYF
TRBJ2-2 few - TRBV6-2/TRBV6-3 TGTGCCAGCAGCCATGGACCCCCGCACACCGGGGAGCTGTTTTTT CASSHGPPHTGELFF
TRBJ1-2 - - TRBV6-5 TGTGCCAGCAGTAGAGACACCGCTAACTATGGCTACACCTTC CASSRDTANYGYTF
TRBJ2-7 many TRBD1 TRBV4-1 TGCGCCAGCAGCCCCGGACAGGGGGCAAACGAGCAGTACTTC CASSPGQGANEQYF
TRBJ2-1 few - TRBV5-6 TGTGCCAGCAGCTTGGCGGGGAAGTTATACGGTGAGCAGTTCTTC CASSLAGKLYGEQFF
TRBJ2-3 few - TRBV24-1 TGTGCCACCCAGGGGTGGACAGATACGCAGTATTTT CATQGWTDTQYF
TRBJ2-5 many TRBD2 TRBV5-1 TGCGCCAGCAGCTTGGAGAGCGGGGAAGAGACCCAGTACTTC CASSLESGEETQYF
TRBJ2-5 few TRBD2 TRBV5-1 TGCGCCAGCAGCTCCGGGACTAGTTTTAGGGAGGAGACCCAGTACTTC CASSSGTSFREETQYF
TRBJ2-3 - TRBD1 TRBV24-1 TGTGCCACCAGTGATTTGTTGCCAGGGGGAATAACAGATACGCAGTATTTT CATSDLLPGGITDTQYF
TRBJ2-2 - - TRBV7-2 TGTGCCAGCAGCTTAGTGGTCGGGGAGCTGTTTTTT CASSLVVGELFF
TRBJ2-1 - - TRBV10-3 TGTGCCATCAGCTTCTCGGGCAATGAGCAGTTCTTC CAISFSGNEQFF
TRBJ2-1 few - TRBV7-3 TGTGCCAGCAGCCCCTCGCCCCGGGGCTACAATGAGCAGTTCTTC CASSPSPRGYNEQFF
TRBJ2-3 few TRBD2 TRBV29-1 TGCAGCGTTGATCCTAGCGGGGGCCCAGATACGCAGTATTTT CSVDPSGGPDTQYF
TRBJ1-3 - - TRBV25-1 TGTGCCAGCAGTGAATATATAGGAAACACCATATATTTT CASSEYIGNTIYF
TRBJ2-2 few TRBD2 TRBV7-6 TGTGCCAGCAGCTTAGACGGTCTAGCGGGGGGAAGAACCGGGGAGCTGTTTTTT CASSLDGLAGGRTGELFF
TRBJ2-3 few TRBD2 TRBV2 TGTGCCAGCAAGACTAGCGGTAGCACAGATACGCAGTATTTT CASKTSGSTDTQYF
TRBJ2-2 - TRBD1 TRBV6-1 TGTGCCAGCAGTGACACAGGGGGCACCGGGGAGCTGTTTTTT CASSDTGGTGELFF
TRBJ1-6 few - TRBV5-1 TGCGCCAGCAGCACCGGGACGATGAATTCACCCCTCCACTTT CASSTGTMNSPLHF
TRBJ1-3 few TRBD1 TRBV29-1 TGCAGCGTTACTCGGGACAGGGCTGGAAACACCATATATTTT CSVTRDRAGNTIYF
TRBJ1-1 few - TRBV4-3 TGCGCCAGCAGCCAAGAAAAGTCGTGGAACACTGAAGCTTTCTTT CASSQEKSWNTEAFF
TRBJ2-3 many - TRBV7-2 TGTGCCAGCAGCTTACAATCGGGGGCTACAGATACGCAGTATTTT CASSLQSGATDTQYF
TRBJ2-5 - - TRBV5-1 TGCGCCAGCAGCTTGGATGGACAGACTTTAGCGACCCAGTACTTC CASSLDGQTLATQYF
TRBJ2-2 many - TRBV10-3 TGTGCCATCAGCCTCGGGACAAACACCGGGGAGCTGTTTTTT CAISLGTNTGELFF
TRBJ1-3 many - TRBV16 TGTGCCAGCAGCCAATCCAGGCCCTCTGGAAACACCATATATTTT CASSQSRPSGNTIYF
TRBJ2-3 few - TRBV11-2 TGTGCCAGCAGCTTAGACCCGGCGGGCCATACGCAGTATTTT CASSLDPAGHTQYF
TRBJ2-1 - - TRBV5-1 TGCGCCAGCAGCCTCCGCTGGGGTGAGCAGTTCTTC CASSLRWGEQFF
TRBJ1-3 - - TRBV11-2 TGTGCCAGCAGCTTCGACACGTTCAACTCTGGAAACACCATATATTTT CASSFDTFNSGNTIYF
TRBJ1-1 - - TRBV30 TGTGCCTGGAGTCTGTACCAATCTGAAGCTTTCTTT CAWSLYQSEAFF
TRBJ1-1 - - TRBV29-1 TGCAGCGTTGACACCTCGGGCACTGAAGCTTTCTTT CSVDTSGTEAFF
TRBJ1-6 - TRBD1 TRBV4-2 TGTGCCAGCAGCCACCCCCGGGGACAGGGCACTTCACCCCTCCACTTT CASSHPRGQGTSPLHF
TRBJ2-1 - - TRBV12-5 TGTGCTAGTGGCCCTCTTTCCGGGTTTCCCTACAATGAGCAGTTCTTC CASGPLSGFPYNEQFF
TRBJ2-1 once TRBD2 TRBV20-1 TGCAGTGCCCCCTATCTGGGGGGAGGGAAAAATGAGCAGTTCTTC CSAPYLGGGKNEQFF
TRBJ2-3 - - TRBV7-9 TGTGCCAGCAGGCGGACCGGGACAGCGGGGACAGATACGCAGTATTTT CASRRTGTAGTDTQYF
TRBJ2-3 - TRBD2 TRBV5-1 TGCGCCACCCAAACTAGCGGGTGGGCGGATACGCAGTATTTT CATQTSGWADTQYF
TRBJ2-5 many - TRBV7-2 TGTGCCAGCAGCTTAGTTAAGGGACGCCTAGAGACCCAGTACTTC CASSLVKGRLETQYF
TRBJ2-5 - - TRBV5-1 TGCGCCAGCAGCTTGGAGACAGCACAAGAGACCCAGTACTTC CASSLETAQETQYF
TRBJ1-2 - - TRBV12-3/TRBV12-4 TGTGCCAGCACGCCACAGGGAGGGCAGTATGGCTACACCTTC CASTPQGGQYGYTF
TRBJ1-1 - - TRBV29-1 TGCAGCGGGGCGAGCACTGAAGCTTTCTTT CSGASTEAFF
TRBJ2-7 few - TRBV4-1 TGCGCCAGTAATGGCAAGTACTTC CASNGKYF
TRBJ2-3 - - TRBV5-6 TGTGCCAGCAGCTGGGAGGTCGCAGATACGCAGTATTTT CASSWEVADTQYF
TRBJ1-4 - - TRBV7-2 TGTGCCAGCAGCTCGCAGGGAATACAAACTAATGAAAAACTGTTTTTT CASSSQGIQTNEKLFF
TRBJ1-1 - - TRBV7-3 TGTGCCAGCAGCGCCCTGGGGAACACTGAAGCTTTCTTT CASSALGNTEAFF
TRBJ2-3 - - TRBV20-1 TGCAGTGCCGGGGGGCCGTGGGAAGGAGATACGCAGTATTTT CSAGGPWEGDTQYF
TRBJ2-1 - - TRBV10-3 TGTGCCATCATGGGTGTAAACGAGCAGTTCTTC CAIMGVNEQFF
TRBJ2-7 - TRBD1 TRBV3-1 TGTGCCAGCAGCCAAGATTGGATTTCAGGGGGAATCTACGAGCAGTACTTC CASSQDWISGGIYEQYF
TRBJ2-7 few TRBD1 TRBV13 TGTGCCAGCAGGACCTCAGGGGGCTCCTACGAGCAGTACTTC CASRTSGGSYEQYF